The T cell receptor (beta chain) described here comes from a study of identical twins. Study-wide points: Insertions were fewer in abundant cord blood beta clonotypes, whereas memory repertoires showed none of this pattern.

Per germline, CDR1 LNHNV and CDR2 YYDKDF (reference sequence). V was clipped by 3 bases and J by 0 bases, with 6 bases between them. This CDR3 region has 15 residues. Each cDNA held unique molecular identifiers, and template switching gave it a universal primer site. TCRdb reanalysed the 5' RACE reads using MiXCR and keeps one entry per CDR3 protein. Of more than 650,000 distinct CDR3 sequences listed, around 6.1% are singletons. This clonotype was found a few times. Its antigen is currently unknown. The sequenced sample consisted of naive T cells sorted from blood. The chain is built from TRBV15 and TRBJ2-6; no firm D call. The sequence derives from a man younger than 35 in good health. Here the CDR3 reads CATSSPYSGANVLTF. In DNA, the CDR3 is TGTGCCACCAGCAGTCCCTACTCTGGGGCCAACGTCCTGACTTTC.